The 22 T cell receptor beta chains in this list originate from one sample, sequenced in a study of Graves' ophthalmopathy and Graves' hyperthyroidism (dated by TCRdb to 2016 to 2019). The instrument was an Illumina HiSeq 2000. TCR beta CDR3 regions were amplified from RNA transcripts for repertoire sequencing. HTBI primers and the Qiagen OneStep RT-PCR kit were used in a first-round RT-PCR, which was followed by a second-round multiplex PCR, size selection and purification. Starting from the raw public reads, TCRdb applied fastp trimming at Q25, assembled clones with MiXCR and retained in-frame beta chains. Rows with a matching CDR3 protein are joined into one entry that keeps the most common DNA and genes. The sample table records 240,000 or so distinct CDR3 sequences; about 46% of these occur just once. Of the sample, around 47% is held by the ten largest clones. Sequenced sample: peripheral blood. These receptors originate from an adult man with Graves' ophthalmopathy.

On this clonotype: A read error may be the cause here, since a much bigger clone is one base away. The chain joins TRBV10-3 to TRBJ1-2; possible D gene TRBD1, 6 bases. Germline assignment: CDR1 ENHRY and CDR2 SYGVKD. This CDR3 is 13 amino acids long. The CDR3 sequence is CAISETDSYGDTF. CDR3 nucleotides: TGTGCCATCAGTGAGACGGACAGCTATGGCGACACCTTC.

This clonotype was found a few times. The rearrangement uses TRBV29-1 and TRBJ1-2; 8 bases fit TRBD1. Germline CDR1 is SQVTM and CDR2 is ANQGSEA. The CDR3 consists of 15 residues. J gave up 0 bases and V 4 bases, and 7 bases lay outside the gene matches. CDR3 amino acids: CSVGTGSGTNYGYTF. CDR3 bases: TGCAGCGTTGGGACAGGGAGTGGAACTAACTATGGCTACACCTTC.

The chain combines TRBV7-9 with TRBJ1-4; no firm D call. Per germline, CDR1 SEHNR and CDR2 FQNEAQ (reference sequence). CDR3 length equals 15 residues. V dropped 2 bases and J dropped 8 bases, with 15 bases sitting between them. The CDR3 spells CASSLRLGGSEKLFF. CDR3 nucleotides: TGTGCCAGCAGCTTACGACTTGGCGGCAGCGAAAAACTGTTTTTT. Supplemented by reference TRBV7-9 and TRBJ1-4, the full variable domain reads DTGVSQNPRHKITKRGQNVTFRCDPISEHNRLYWYRQTLGQGPEFLTYFQNEAQLEKSRLLSDRFSAERPKGSFSTLEIQRTEQGDSAMYLCASSLRLGGSEKLFFGSGTQLSVL.

The chain links TRBV7-8 to TRBJ1-5; D is perhaps TRBD1 (6 bases). Germline CDR1 SGHVS, CDR2 FQNEAQ. This CDR3 spans 15 amino acids. Trimming removed 2 bases from V and 6 bases from J, with 14 bases in between. CDR3 loop: CASSLLSGVGQPQHF. The CDR3 bases are TGTGCCAGCAGCTTACTATCAGGGGTTGGTCAGCCCCAGCATTTT.

V usage is TRBV15 and J usage is TRBJ2-5; 7 nucleotides align to TRBD1. The ends lost 0 bases at V and 2 bases at J; junction bases unmatched: 3. The CDR3 is made up of 15 amino acids. The V gene's germline CDR1 is LNHNV and CDR2 YYDKDF (reference sequence). Written as DNA, the CDR3 is TGTGCCACCAGCAGAGATAGGACAGGACAAGAGACCCAGTACTTC. This translates into CATSRDRTGQETQYF.

A remark on this clonotype: One end of the junction fails to match germline, which may point to a read error. The J gene is TRBJ2-7, the V gene TRBV5-4, with D unclear. Germline loops: CDR1 SGHNT, CDR2 YYREEE (reference sequence). CDR3 length: 13 amino acids. CDR3 in DNA: TGTGCCAGCAGCTTGGCCCATTCCTGCGAGCAGTACTTC. It is translated as CASSLAHSCEQYF.

This clonotype has more than one count but fewer than ten. J is TRBJ1-5 and V is TRBV7-9; the match to TRBD1 covers 8 bases. Germline-derived CDR1 and CDR2 are SEHNR and FQNEAQ (reference sequence). The CDR3 runs 16 residues. Trimming at V came to 5 bases and at J to 0 bases, leaving 6 bases not matched to a gene. The CDR3 nucleotides read TGTGCCAGCAGCCTATTCGGACAGGGTAGCAATCAGCCCCAGCATTTT. This translates into CASSLFGQGSNQPQHF.

CDR3 protein: CASSLGALETQYF. As DNA, the CDR3 is TGTGCCAGCAGCCTCGGGGCCCTGGAGACCCAGTACTTC. The chain links TRBV7-2 to TRBJ2-5, with D perhaps given as TRBD1 or TRBD2 (5 bases each). The germline V and J ends were trimmed by 5 bases and 5 bases, with 12 bases remaining between them. Germline loops: CDR1 SGHTA, CDR2 FQGNSA. There are 13 residues in the CDR3.

This clonotype was seen only a few times. The V and J genes are TRBV19 and TRBJ1-1; D is unclear. The CDR3 has 13 residues. The V end was cut by 9 bases, the J end by 8 bases, with 19 bases between. Germline CDR1 is LNHDA and CDR2 is SQIVND (reference sequence). The CDR3 DNA is TGTGCCAGCCAAAATACCAGGAGATACGAAGCTTTCTTT. Translated: CASQNTRRYEAFF.

This chain uses TRBV5-1 with TRBJ2-7; 10 bases align to TRBD2. Germline lookup yields CDR1 SGHRS and CDR2 YFSETQ. Trimming at V came to 4 bases and at J to 2 bases, leaving 9 bases not matched to a gene. The CDR3 extends over 16 amino acids. Written as DNA, the CDR3 is TGCGCCAGCAGCCTCACATCTAGCGGGAGCGCCTACGAGCAGTACTTC. This gives the protein CASSLTSSGSAYEQYF.

The chain has TRBV7-2 and TRBJ2-2; TRBD1 might be the D (5 bases). V was pared by 5 bases and J by 9 bases, with 10 bases between. The CDR3 covers 12 residues. CDR1 is SGHTA, CDR2 FQGNSA, per germline. CDR3: CASSAQGWELFF. The CDR3 region has the DNA TGTGCCAGCAGCGCGCAGGGATGGGAGCTGTTTTTT.

The rearrangement uses TRBV5-4 and TRBJ2-7; D unclear. This CDR3 has 16 residues. The V gene's germline CDR1 is SGHNT and CDR2 YYREEE (reference sequence). V dropped 4 bases and J dropped 0 bases, with 17 bases sitting between them. The CDR3 DNA sequence: TGTGCCAGCAGCCAGTCTGCTGCGGATACCTCCTACGAGCAGTACTTC. Translation gives CASSQSAADTSYEQYF.

On this clonotype: At one boundary the junction diverges from the germline segment, which might be a read error. The chain joins TRBV7-2 to TRBJ1-1; no reliable D call. CDR3 length: 14 amino acids. Germline loops: CDR1 SGHTA, CDR2 FQGNSA. The CDR3 DNA reads TGTGCCAGCGGCTTCCCCCGAGGATGGACTGAAGCTTTCTTT. Its protein is CASGFPRGWTEAFF.

This clonotype was recorded a few times. The rearrangement uses TRBV19 and TRBJ1-2, with 8 bases that match TRBD1. Trimming took 6 bases from V and 2 from J; bases not matched to a gene: 8. The CDR3 length is 15 residues. Germline CDR1 is LNHDA and CDR2 is SQIVND (reference sequence). The CDR3 here is CASSRPGTGNYGYTF. The DNA of the CDR3 is TGTGCCAGTAGCCGTCCCGGGACAGGAAACTATGGCTACACCTTC.

The chain is built from TRBV4-1 and TRBJ2-2, with 7 bases fitting TRBD1. Germline CDR1 MGHRA, CDR2 YSYEKL. With V trimmed by 3 bases and J by 0 bases, 4 bases remained unmatched. The CDR3 extends over 16 amino acids. CDR3 coding DNA: TGCGCCAGCAGCCACCCGACAGGGACGAACACCGGGGAGCTGTTTTTT. This encodes CASSHPTGTNTGELFF.

At least ten counts were recorded for this clonotype. The CDR3 nucleotides read TGCAGCGTTGCAGGGGCTAGCACTGAAGCTTTCTTT. It yields the protein CSVAGASTEAFF. The chain couples TRBV29-1 to TRBJ1-1, with a possible D match to TRBD1 (6 bases). Trimming pared 4 bases from V and 4 bases from J, leaving 10 bases between. Germline-derived CDR1 and CDR2 are SQVTM and ANQGSEA. The CDR3 consists of 12 residues.

This clonotype was observed at least ten times. The genes are TRBV5-8 and TRBJ1-1; TRBD1 agrees at 7 bases. The CDR3 has 13 amino acids. Per the germline V gene, CDR1 is SGHTS and CDR2 is YDEGEE. Losses at the gene ends were 5 bases for V and 7 bases for J; bases not matched to a gene: 8. The CDR3 sequence is CASSVTGYNEAFF. The CDR3 region has the DNA TGTGCCAGCAGTGTGACAGGGTATAATGAAGCTTTCTTT. Together with reference TRBV5-8 and TRBJ1-1, the CDR3 gives the full variable domain: EAGVTQSPTHLIKTRGQQATLRCSPISGHTSVYWYQQALGLGLQFLLWYDEGEERNRGNFPPRFSGRQFPNYSSELNVNALELEDSALYLCASSVTGYNEAFFGQGTRLTVV.

This clonotype has a handful of counts. The chain recombines TRBV9 with TRBJ2-7; 8 positions agree with TRBD2. Germline lookup yields CDR1 SGDLS and CDR2 YYNGEE. CDR3 length: 14 amino acids. The trim removed 3 bases at V and 2 bases at J, leaving 4 bases unmatched. CDR3 loop: CASSAGGDTYEQYF. The CDR3 nucleotides read TGTGCCAGCAGCGCCGGGGGGGATACCTACGAGCAGTACTTC.

The chain uses TRBV19 and TRBJ2-7; D not resolved. V lost 6 bases, J lost 3 bases, and 15 bases lay in between. Germline V lookup: CDR1 LNHDA, CDR2 SQIVND (reference sequence). The CDR3 runs to 14 residues. Here the CDR3 DNA reads TGTGCCAGTAGAGGATCGAGGTCGGGCTACGAGCAGTACTTC. Translating gives CASRGSRSGYEQYF.

In its sample, this clonotype was seen a few times. The CDR3, as DNA: TGCAGTGCTAGAGACAGGGGAAGATGGCACACTGAAGCTTTCTTT. Its translation: CSARDRGRWHTEAFF. V and J are TRBV20-1 and TRBJ1-1, with TRBD1 as a possible D gene (6 bases). In germline, CDR1 is DFQATT, CDR2 SNEGSKA (reference sequence). Between the trimmed V and J ends, which lost 0 bases and 3 bases, there was a span of 14 bases. This CDR3 is built from 15 residues.

The V gene is TRBV25-1, the J gene TRBJ2-7; 12 nucleotides line up with TRBD2. CDR1 and CDR2 (germline): MGHDK, SYGVNS. This CDR3 has 16 residues. V was pared by 5 bases and J by 4 bases, with 9 bases of the junction left unmatched. The CDR3 is CASSPRGLAGRYEQYF. DNA for the CDR3: TGTGCCAGCAGTCCCCGGGGACTAGCGGGCAGATACGAGCAGTACTTC.

The V call is TRBV9, the J call TRBJ1-2; D is undetermined. The CDR3 extends over 12 amino acids. Between the trimmed V and J ends, which lost 4 bases and 4 bases, there was a span of 8 bases. From germline, CDR1 is SGDLS and CDR2 YYNGEE. The CDR3 DNA reads as TGTGCCAGCAGCTCCCGTTCCTATGGCTACACCTTC. This codes for CASSSRSYGYTF.